The next 11 T cell receptor beta chains were all read from a single sample in a study of T cells in Graves' hyperthyroidism and ophthalmopathy. TCR beta CDR3 sequences were amplified from RNA transcripts. HTBI primers drove first-round RT-PCR of the TCR CDR3. TCRdb re-called the multiplex PCR reads through MiXCR, storing one row per CDR3 protein. The table includes fewer than 450,000 distinct CDR3 sequences, around a sixth detected once. Source material: blood. The receptors here all came from a man aged 18 to 29 with Graves' ophthalmopathy.

This clonotype was observed a single time. A read error may produce the germline difference seen at one junction end. The V call is TRBV7-8, the J call TRBJ2-7; 8 positions agree with TRBD2. The CDR3 sequence is 14 residues long. Germline V gene data show CDR1 as SGHVS and CDR2 as FQNEAQ. The CDR3 sequence is CASSQIRGGTEQYF. In DNA, the CDR3 is TGCGCCAGCAGCCAAATACGGGGGGGGACCGAGCAGTACTTC.

This clonotype was seen more than once but under ten times. The chain links TRBV10-2 to TRBJ1-6, with D unclear. The CDR3 is made up of 13 amino acids. V was trimmed by 0 bases and J by 7 bases, leaving 4 bases between them. Per germline, CDR1 WSHSY and CDR2 SAAADI. CDR3 DNA: TGCGCCAGCAGTGAGTCTAAGAATTCACCCCTCCACTTT. It specifies CASSESKNSPLHF.

This clonotype was observed many times. This chain joins TRBV2 and TRBJ1-2; D remains ambiguous. CDR1 and CDR2 (germline): SNHLY, FYNNEI. With 5 bases removed from V and 4 bases from J, the gap between germline ends came to 11 bases. This CDR3 is 13 amino acids long. Here the CDR3 reads CASSIDGIYGYTF. Here the CDR3 DNA reads TGTGCCAGCAGTATAGACGGAATCTATGGCTACACCTTC.

This clonotype occurred many times. The chain combines TRBV7-2 with TRBJ2-3; D uncertain. This CDR3 has 16 residues. Trimming stripped 1 base from V and 5 bases from J, with 16 bases between. CDR1 SGHTA and CDR2 FQGNSA come from the germline V gene. CDR3 amino acids: CASSLGLGMSKDTQYF. As DNA, the CDR3 is TGTGCCAGCAGCTTAGGTCTAGGGATGAGTAAAGATACGCAGTATTTT.

This clonotype showed up many times. The genes are TRBV7-8 and TRBJ2-1; no definite D call. CDR3 length equals 17 residues. Per germline, CDR1 SGHVS and CDR2 FQNEAQ. The V end lost 1 base, the J end lost 3 bases, and 16 bases lay between the germline ends. CDR3 sequence reads: CASSLGYFGRDYNEQFF. The CDR3 region has the DNA TGTGCCAGCAGCTTAGGGTATTTTGGCCGAGACTACAATGAGCAGTTCTTC. Full variable domain (rest looked up from reference TRBV7-8 and TRBJ2-1): GAGVSQSPRYKVAKRGQDVALRCDPISGHVSLFWYQQALGQGPEFLTYFQNEAQLDKSGLPSDRFFAERPEGSVSTLKIQRTQQEDSAVYLCASSLGYFGRDYNEQFFGPGTRLTVL.

The chain is built from TRBV30 and TRBJ1-1; D possibly corresponds to TRBD1 (6 bases). This CDR3 region has 12 residues. Germline V gives CDR1 GTSNPN, CDR2 SVGIG (reference sequence). Trimming removed 6 bases from V and 8 bases from J, with 16 bases in between. In nucleotides, the CDR3 is TGTGCCTGCGCCGCCAGGGGAGCGGAAGCTTTCTTT. Translated: CACAARGAEAFF.

The genes are TRBV12-3 or TRBV12-4 and TRBJ2-5; D is possibly TRBD1 (6 bases). Between the trimmed V and J ends, which lost 5 bases and 5 bases, there was a span of 15 bases. This CDR3 spans 14 amino acids. In DNA, the CDR3 is TGTGCCAGCAGTCACCAGGGGAAGGGGGAGACCCAGTACTTC. Amino acid sequence: CASSHQGKGETQYF.

This clonotype was seen at least ten times. This sequence joins TRBV12-3 or TRBV12-4 and TRBJ2-1, with TRBD1 identical over 9 bases. This CDR3 comprises 12 residues. The ends lost 8 bases at V and 6 bases at J; junction bases unmatched: 2. CDR3 loop: CASGTGINEQFF. The CDR3 coding sequence is TGTGCCAGCGGGACAGGGATCAATGAGCAGTTCTTC.

The genes are TRBV9 and TRBJ1-1; D possibly corresponds to TRBD1 (5 bases). With 0 bases removed from V and 2 bases from J, the gap between germline ends came to 11 bases. In germline, CDR1 is SGDLS, CDR2 YYNGEE. The length of the CDR3 is 15 residues. The CDR3 is CASSVVAGGNTEAFF. DNA for the CDR3: TGTGCCAGCAGCGTAGTAGCGGGGGGAAACACTGAAGCTTTCTTT.

The table lists this clonotype with many counts. The chain links TRBV6-5 to TRBJ2-5, with 11 positions matching TRBD2. Trimming at V came to 0 bases and at J to 4 bases, leaving 4 bases not matched to a gene. Germline CDR1 MNHEY, CDR2 SVGAGI. This CDR3 is built from 16 residues. In DNA form, the CDR3 reads TGTGCCAGCAGTTACTCGATAGCGGGGGGGCCAGAGACCCAGTACTTC. Encoded protein: CASSYSIAGGPETQYF.

The sample holds many counts of this clonotype. This chain joins TRBV7-2 and TRBJ2-7; D is unclear. This CDR3 is 13 amino acids long. Per germline, CDR1 SGHTA and CDR2 FQGNSA. V gave up 1 base and J gave up 4 bases, with 8 bases separating them. CDR3 in amino acids: CASSLVVRYEQYF. CDR3 sequence (DNA): TGTGCCAGCAGCTTAGTGGTCAGATACGAGCAGTACTTC. Combining the CDR3 with reference TRBV7-2 and TRBJ2-7 gives the whole variable domain GAGVSQSPSNKVTEKGKDVELRCDPISGHTALYWYRQSLGQGLEFLIYFQGNSAPDKSGLPSDRFSAERTGGSVSTLTIQRTQQEDSAVYLCASSLVVRYEQYFGPGTRLTVT.